A single sample is the source of the 6 T cell receptor beta chains below, sequenced in a study of blood T cell repertoires in COVID-19. TCRdb's table, derived via immunoSEQ multiplex PCR, lists solely in-frame clones and lacks some. The table shows more than 70,000 clones, with roughly 88% occurring only once. What was sequenced was peripheral blood. Receptors originate from a man in his forties or fifties with active COVID-19.

V and J are TRBV6-5 and TRBJ1-5; D might be TRBD1 (5 bases). The CDR3 has 15 amino acids. CDR1 is MNHEY, CDR2 SVGAGI, per germline. V gave up 6 bases and J gave up 0 bases, with 12 bases separating them. The DNA for the CDR3 is TGTGCCAGCAGACCCGAAGGGGCTAGCAATCAGCCCCAGCATTTT. Translating it yields CASRPEGASNQPQHF.

The V gene is TRBV30, the J gene TRBJ2-2; 10 nucleotides line up with TRBD2. CDR3 length: 16 residues. J gave up 6 bases and V 4 bases, and 11 bases lay outside the gene matches. The germline CDR1 and CDR2 sequences are GTSNPN and SVGIG (reference sequence). CDR3 in amino acids: CAWNILAGVSAGELFF. The CDR3 nucleotides read TGTGCCTGGAATATCCTAGCGGGAGTTTCAGCCGGGGAGCTGTTTTTT.

CDR3 region: CASTTTSGGRETQYF. As DNA, the CDR3 is TGCGCCAGCACCACCACGTCGGGGGGCAGAGAGACCCAGTACTTC. The chain has TRBV5-1 and TRBJ2-5; D possibly corresponds to TRBD2 (7 bases). V lost 6 bases to trimming and J lost 4 bases, with 19 bases between them. There are 15 residues in the CDR3. Per the germline V gene, CDR1 is SGHRS and CDR2 is YFSETQ.

For this clone: The same CDR3 is also encoded by other DNA sequences in this sample. The chain uses TRBV18 and TRBJ1-5; D may be TRBD1 (6 bases). CDR1 KGHSH and CDR2 LQKENI come from the germline V gene. With 2 bases removed from V and 4 bases from J, the gap between germline ends came to 6 bases. The CDR3 loop spans 13 amino acids. CDR3 DNA sequence: TGTGCCAGCTCACCAGGACAGAATCAGCCCCAGCATTTT. It yields the protein CASSPGQNQPQHF.

The V gene is TRBV28, the J gene TRBJ2-6; D unresolved. The CDR3 extends over 16 amino acids. V was shortened by 2 bases and J by 0 bases, with 8 bases between the two germline ends. CDR1 MDHEN and CDR2 SYDVKM come from the germline V gene. The CDR3 loop is CASSLPGLSGANVLTF. CDR3 DNA: TGTGCCAGCAGTTTACCGGGTCTCTCTGGGGCCAACGTCCTGACTTTC. Complete variable domain (other parts from reference TRBV28 and TRBJ2-6): DVKVTQSSRYLVKRTGEKVFLECVQDMDHENMFWYRQDPGLGLRLIYFSYDVKMKEKGDIPEGYSVSREKKERFSLILESASTNQTSMYLCASSLPGLSGANVLTFGAGSRLTVL.

The chain links TRBV4-2 to TRBJ2-1; TRBD2 matches at 9 bases. Germline CDR1 and CDR2: LGHNA and YNFKEQ. With 5 bases clipped from V and 3 bases from J, the junction kept 8 bases outside the gene matches. The CDR3 is 16 residues long. The CDR3: CASSKETSGVYNEQFF. The CDR3 nucleotides read TGTGCCAGCAGCAAGGAGACTAGCGGAGTCTACAATGAGCAGTTCTTC.